The rows below give T cell receptor beta chains drawn from one sample of a study of regulatory T cells in long-lasting Graves disease. TCRdb reanalysed the multiplex PCR reads using MiXCR and keeps one entry per CDR3 protein. Of over 350,000 distinct CDR3 sequences in the sample, approximately 16% are singletons; the top ten hold about 8.2%. The same sample was also used in a study of T cells in Graves' hyperthyroidism and ophthalmopathy.

The sequenced sample was peripheral blood mononuclear cells (PBMCs), obtained at new diagnosis, from a patient treated with antithyroid drugs. Source of these receptors: a middle-aged woman with Graves disease. The CDR3 runs from the conserved cysteine through the conserved F or W. Each record gives: J gene, clone size, V gene, D gene, CDR3 DNA, CDR3 protein. D genes are given only for firm matches. A row's size may be missing; if present it is once, few, many or a size class.

>TRBJ2-7|many|TRBV28|.
TGTGCAGCCAAGAAGACGGGACCGTCCTACGAGCAGTACTTC
CAAKKTGPSYEQYF
>TRBJ1-1|many|TRBV18|.
TGTGCCAGCTCACCACGGACGACGGGCCCCGAAGCTTTCTTT
CASSPRTTGPEAFF
>TRBJ2-7|many|TRBV12-3/TRBV12-4|.
TGTGCCAGCAGTTTAGCGCGAGGGGTCGAGCAGTACTTC
CASSLARGVEQYF
>TRBJ1-3|.|TRBV29-1|.
TGCAGCGTGTCAGGGACTGGAAACACCATATATTTT
CSVSGTGNTIYF
>TRBJ2-1|few|TRBV6-2/TRBV6-3|TRBD1
TGTGCCAGCAGTTACTCGGGACAGGGGCATTGGGTTGAGCAGTTCTTC
CASSYSGQGHWVEQFF
>TRBJ2-5|many|TRBV5-4|.
TGTGCCAGCAGCTCCCCGGGTTCCGGAAAAGAGACCCAGTACTTC
CASSSPGSGKETQYF
>TRBJ2-1|few|TRBV9|TRBD2
TGTGCCAGCAGCGTAGCTTCTTCTAGCGGAAACAATGAGCAGTTCTTC
CASSVASSSGNNEQFF
>TRBJ2-7|once|TRBV5-4|.
TGTGCCAGCAGGCCAGGACTTACCTACGAGCAGTACTTC
CASRPGLTYEQYF
>TRBJ2-5|many|TRBV11-2|TRBD2
TGTGCCAGCAGCTTACCACTAGCGTTACAAGAGACCCAGTACTTC
CASSLPLALQETQYF
>TRBJ1-5|many|TRBV20-1|.
TGCAGTGCTAGAGATCCAAGACAGGGCAATCAGCCCCAGCATTTT
CSARDPRQGNQPQHF
>TRBJ2-7|many|TRBV28|TRBD2
TGTGCCAGCAGTTACCGGGGAGGGTACGAGCAGTACTTC
CASSYRGGYEQYF
>TRBJ2-1|few|TRBV3-1|.
TGTGCCAGCAGCCAGGACCCTAGCAGTGAGCAGTTCTTC
CASSQDPSSEQFF
>TRBJ1-4|few|TRBV5-1|.
TGCGCCAGCAGCCCGGACGGTCCACCTGAAAAACTGTTTTTT
CASSPDGPPEKLFF
>TRBJ2-2|few|TRBV7-9|TRBD2
TGTGCCAGCAGCTCACGGGCTAGCGGGAGGCTAAGAACGACCGGGGAGCTGTTTTTT
CASSSRASGRLRTTGELFF
>TRBJ2-7|few|TRBV28|.
TGTGCCAGCAGGTTACAGGGTTACTCCTACGAGCAGTACTTC
CASRLQGYSYEQYF
>TRBJ2-7|many|TRBV27|TRBD2
TGTGCCAGCAGATCTACACTAGCGGGCTTTTACGAGCAGTACTTC
CASRSTLAGFYEQYF
>TRBJ2-7|few|TRBV4-3|.
TGCGCCAGCAGCCAAGATCACCTGGGGGCCTACGAGCAGTACTTC
CASSQDHLGAYEQYF
>TRBJ2-5|few|TRBV29-1|.
TGCAGCGCACCGGGACAAGGATTGGCCCAGTACTTC
CSAPGQGLAQYF